This record concerns one T cell receptor (beta chain) sequence. The data stem from a study of blood T cell repertoires in COVID-19. Turning to the study itself: PBMCs, B-cell-depleted T cells, or T cells provided the cDNA or gDNA that made up the material.

Germline CDR1 reads LNHNV; CDR2 reads YYDKDF (reference sequence). The CDR3 is made up of 14 amino acids. Trimming took 1 base from V and 6 from J, leaving 10 bases between them. Per the original methods: Estimates of nucleated cell counts were drawn from the amplification of reference gene primers. Method: immunoSEQ multiplex PCR; TCRdb's copy keeps in-frame clones and lacks some. V and J calls and clone size are as listed in that table; D and trimming were resolved from the DNA. The sample lists around 78,000 clones; 82% were seen once. The sequenced sample was peripheral blood. This TCR derives from a human donor in a cohort sampled during active COVID-19. The chain joins TRBV15 to TRBJ1-5; possible D gene TRBD1, 5 bases. The CDR3 reads CATSRGDGGQPQHF. CDR3 coding DNA: TGTGCCACCAGCAGAGGGGACGGGGGTCAGCCCCAGCATTTT.